This T cell receptor beta chain is from a study of blood T cell repertoires in COVID-19. Background on the study: Nucleic acid was either cDNA or gDNA, and it came from T cells, B-cell-depleted T cells, or PBMCs.

This CDR3 contains 14 residues. In the original analysis: Estimation of nucleated cell counts was performed using reference gene primer amplification. The repertoire was sequenced with immunoSEQ multiplex PCR; TCRdb's copy has only in-frame clones and lacks some. The V and J calls and clone size are taken from that table; D and trimming were inferred from the DNA. This table holds about 210,000 clones, 81% found once. Individuals aged about 18 to 95 years were recruited from some 26 US areas. The sample taken for sequencing was PBMCs or T cells enriched from blood (not recorded which). This clonotype was obtained from a woman in her 50s with acute COVID-19. The chain is built from TRBV21-1 and TRBJ1-5; TRBD1, the D gene given by the table, was not confirmed from the DNA. TRBV21-1 is a pseudogene segment. CDR3 DNA sequence: TGTGCCAGCATTAACAGGGTGGGGAATCAGCCCCAGCATTTT. This gives the protein CASINRVGNQPQHF.